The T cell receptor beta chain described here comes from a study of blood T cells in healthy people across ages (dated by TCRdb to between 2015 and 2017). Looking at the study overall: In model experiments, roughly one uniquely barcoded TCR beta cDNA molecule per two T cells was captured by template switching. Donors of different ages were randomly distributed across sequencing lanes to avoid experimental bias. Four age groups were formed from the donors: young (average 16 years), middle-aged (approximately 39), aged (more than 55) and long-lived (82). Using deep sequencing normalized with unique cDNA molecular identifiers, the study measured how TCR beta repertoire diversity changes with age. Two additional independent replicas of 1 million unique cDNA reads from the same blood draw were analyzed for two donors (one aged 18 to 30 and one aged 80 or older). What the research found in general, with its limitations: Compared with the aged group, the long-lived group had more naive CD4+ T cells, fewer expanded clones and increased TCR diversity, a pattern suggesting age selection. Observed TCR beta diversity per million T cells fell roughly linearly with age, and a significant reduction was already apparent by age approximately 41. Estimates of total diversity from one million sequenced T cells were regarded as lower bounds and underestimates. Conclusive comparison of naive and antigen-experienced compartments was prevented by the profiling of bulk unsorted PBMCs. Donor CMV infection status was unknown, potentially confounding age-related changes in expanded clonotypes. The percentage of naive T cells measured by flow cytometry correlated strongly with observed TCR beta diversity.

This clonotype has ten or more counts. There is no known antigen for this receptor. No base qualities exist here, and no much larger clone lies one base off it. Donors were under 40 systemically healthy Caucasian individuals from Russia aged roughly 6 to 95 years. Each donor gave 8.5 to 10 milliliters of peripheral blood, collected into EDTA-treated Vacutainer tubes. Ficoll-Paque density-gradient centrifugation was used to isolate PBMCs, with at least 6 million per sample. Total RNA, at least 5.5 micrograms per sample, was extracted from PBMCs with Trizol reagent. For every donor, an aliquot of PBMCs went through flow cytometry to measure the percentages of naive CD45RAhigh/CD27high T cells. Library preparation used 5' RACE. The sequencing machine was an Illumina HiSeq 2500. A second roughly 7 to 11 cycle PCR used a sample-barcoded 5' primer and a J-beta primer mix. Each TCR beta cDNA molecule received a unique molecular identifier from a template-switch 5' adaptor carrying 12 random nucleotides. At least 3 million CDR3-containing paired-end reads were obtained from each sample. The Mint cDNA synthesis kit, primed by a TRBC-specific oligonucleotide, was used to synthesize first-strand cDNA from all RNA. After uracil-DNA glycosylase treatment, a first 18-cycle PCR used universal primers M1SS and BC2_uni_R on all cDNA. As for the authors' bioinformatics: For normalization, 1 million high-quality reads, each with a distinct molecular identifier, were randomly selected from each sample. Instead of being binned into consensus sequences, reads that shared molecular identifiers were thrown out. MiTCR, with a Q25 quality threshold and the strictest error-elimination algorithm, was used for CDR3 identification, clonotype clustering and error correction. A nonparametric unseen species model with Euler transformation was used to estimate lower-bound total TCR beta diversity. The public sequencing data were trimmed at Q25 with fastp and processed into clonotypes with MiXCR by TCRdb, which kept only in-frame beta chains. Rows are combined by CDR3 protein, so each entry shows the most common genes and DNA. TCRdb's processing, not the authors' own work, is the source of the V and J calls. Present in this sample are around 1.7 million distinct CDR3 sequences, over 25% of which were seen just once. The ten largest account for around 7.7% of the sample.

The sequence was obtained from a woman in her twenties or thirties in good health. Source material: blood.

The DNA reads as follows: TGCGCCAGCAGCCCGACAGGGGAGGGCTATGGCTACACCTTC. Translated, this gives CASSPTGEGYGYTF. The chain was built from TRBV4-1 and TRBJ1-2; 8 central bases correspond to TRBD1. The CDR3 measures 14 amino acids from cysteine to phenylalanine. Just CDR3 DNA is preserved here, 42 bases in frame from base 1. The germline V gene sets CDR1 to MGHRA and CDR2 to YSYEKL. V and J are trimmed by 4 bases and 4 bases, and the gene matches miss 5 bases of the junction.